The T cell receptor (beta chain) under discussion was sequenced for a study of T-cell reconstitution after alpha-beta-depleted transplantation in children. Germline V CDR1 and CDR2: SNHLY, FYNNEI. J gave up 5 bases and V 9 bases, and 6 bases lay outside the gene matches. The CDR3 has 13 amino acids. TCRbeta library construction was performed incorporating unique molecular identifiers. MiXCR, run by TCRdb on the PCR reads, gives a single entry per CDR3 protein. This repertoire shows about 610,000 distinct CDR3 sequences, about 11% found once; its top ten account for roughly 4%. This clonotype was recorded many times.

V gene TRBV2 combines with J gene TRBJ2-1; 8 nucleotides align to TRBD1. This clonotype originated in a human donor who donated a stem cell graft to a child with acute myeloid leukemia. The input for sequencing was PBMCs from the stem cell graft donor, taken from the stem cell graft. In nucleotides, the CDR3 is TGTGCCAGTAAGGACAGGGTGAACAATGAGCAGTTCTTC. Protein product: CASKDRVNNEQFF.